What follows are 21 T cell receptor beta chains derived from one specimen sequenced in a study of PD-1 blockade in classical Hodgkin lymphoma. The method was immunoSEQ multiplex PCR; TCRdb's version includes in-frame clones alone and lacks a portion of them. The table shows 9,500 to 14,000 clones, with 84% occurring only once. Every patient experienced relapse after autologous stem cell transplantation, and brentuximab vedotin exposure varied. CD8+ T cell isolation from thawed PBMCs was performed by magnetic negative selection. The sample here was CD8+ T cells from blood, taken at baseline. Receptors originate from a human donor with classical Hodgkin lymphoma.

V is TRBV15 and J is TRBJ2-3; the match to TRBD2 covers 8 bases. The trim removed 1 base at V and 4 bases at J, leaving 19 bases unmatched. Germline V lookup: CDR1 LNHNV, CDR2 YYDKDF (reference sequence). The CDR3 contains 20 residues. The chain's CDR3 is CATSRVSGFDTAGDADTQYF. The CDR3 region has the DNA TGTGCCACCAGCAGAGTATCAGGGTTTGATACAGCGGGAGATGCAGATACGCAGTATTTT.

The chain has TRBV4-1 and TRBJ2-5; 8 bases align to TRBD2. This CDR3 is built from 16 residues. V lost 0 bases, J lost 5 bases, and 8 bases stayed unmatched. Germline assignment: CDR1 MGHRA and CDR2 YSYEKL. In nucleotides, the CDR3 is TGCGCCAGCAGCCAAGATGCAGCGGGAGATGCGGAGACCCAGTACTTC. Its protein is CASSQDAAGDAETQYF.

This chain connects TRBV5-1 to TRBJ2-7, with 8 bases aligning to TRBD1. The CDR3 is 18 amino acids. Germline V gives CDR1 SGHRS, CDR2 YFSETQ. V lost 0 bases, J lost 2 bases, and 13 bases stayed unmatched. The CDR3 loop reads CASSLAGTGRKAAYEQYF. Written as DNA, the CDR3 is TGCGCCAGCAGCTTGGCAGGGACAGGAAGGAAAGCCGCCTACGAGCAGTACTTC.

The chain uses TRBV27 and TRBJ1-1; TRBD1 might be the D (5 bases). The germline gives CDR1 MNHEY, CDR2 SMNVEV (reference sequence). There are 13 residues in the CDR3. Trimming took off 4 bases at V and 4 bases at J, with 10 bases between the two ends. The CDR3 nucleotides read TGTGCCAGCAGTTACGGGGGAGGCACTGAAGCTTTCTTT. It encodes CASSYGGGTEAFF.

This sequence joins TRBV20-1 and TRBJ1-2, with unresolved D. CDR3 length: 10 residues. The V gene lost 1 base and the J gene lost 7 bases, with 4 bases spanning the gap. Germline CDR1 is DFQATT and CDR2 is SNEGSKA (reference sequence). CDR3 sequence: CSARGGGYTF. CDR3 in DNA: TGCAGTGCTAGAGGAGGTGGCTACACCTTC.

The chain has TRBV7-9 and TRBJ1-2, with a tentative D call TRBD1 (6 bases). The V end lost 0 bases, the J end lost 2 bases, and 10 bases lay between the germline ends. CDR3 length: 15 residues. Germline CDR1 reads SEHNR; CDR2 reads FQNEAQ (reference sequence). CDR3: CASSLANRENYGYTF. DNA for the CDR3: TGTGCCAGCAGCTTAGCAAACAGGGAAAACTATGGCTACACCTTC.

This clone came up once. This chain connects TRBV5-6 to TRBJ2-7; D perhaps matches TRBD1 (6 bases). V was pared by 4 bases and J by 6 bases, with 20 bases between. The germline V gene encodes CDR1 SGHDT and CDR2 YYEEEE. This CDR3 is 15 amino acids long. Here the CDR3 DNA reads TGTGCCAGCAGCCCGGCGGCAGGGGCGAGAGGCGAGCAGTACTTC. This gives the protein CASSPAAGARGEQYF. Full variable domain (outside the CDR3, taken from reference TRBV5-6 and TRBJ2-7): DAGVTQSPTHLIKTRGQQVTLRCSPKSGHDTVSWYQQALGQGPQFIFQYYEEEERQRGNFPDRFSGHQFPNYSSELNVNALLLGDSALYLCASSPAAGARGEQYFGPGTRLTVT.

This chain's CDR3 is CASSVEWDQLDNEQFF. CDR3 in DNA: TGTGCCAGCAGCGTAGAATGGGACCAACTTGACAATGAGCAGTTCTTC. The gene calls are TRBV9 and TRBJ2-1; D may correspond to TRBD1 or TRBD2 (5 bases each). The CDR3 consists of 16 residues. The germline V gene has CDR1 SGDLS and CDR2 YYNGEE. V was pared by 0 bases and J by 5 bases, with 15 bases between.

This clone was detected only once. The chain uses TRBV5-1 and TRBJ2-7, with D possibly matching TRBD1 (6 bases). This CDR3 spans 14 amino acids. Germline assignment: CDR1 SGHRS and CDR2 YFSETQ. Trimming took 1 base from V and 7 from J, leaving 15 bases between them. The DNA of the CDR3 is TGCGCCAGCAGCTTGACAGGGAGCAAAGAGGAGCAGTACTTC. It codes for CASSLTGSKEEQYF.

The chain joins TRBV4-2 to TRBJ2-1, with 7 bases fitting TRBD2. Germline CDR1 and CDR2: LGHNA and YNFKEQ. This CDR3 has 15 amino acids. V lost 4 bases, J lost 5 bases, and 8 bases stayed unmatched. The CDR3 nucleotides are TGTGCCAGCAGCCCAAGCGGGGAACAAAACAATGAGCAGTTCTTC. It yields the protein CASSPSGEQNNEQFF.

V usage is TRBV10-3 and J usage is TRBJ2-1; 8 nucleotides line up with TRBD2. Trimming took 0 bases from V and 5 from J; bases not matched to a gene: 18. The CDR3 length is 20 residues. Germline CDR1 reads ENHRY; CDR2 reads SYGVKD. The CDR3 nucleotides are TGTGCCATCAGTGAGTCCAATGCCGTAAACGGGGGGGGAGTGAACAATGAGCAGTTCTTC. Protein: CAISESNAVNGGGVNNEQFF.

The V call is TRBV28, the J call TRBJ2-1; D possibly corresponds to TRBD2 (5 bases). The CDR3 is 14 amino acids. CDR1 MDHEN and CDR2 SYDVKM come from the germline V gene. The V end lost 5 bases, the J end lost 7 bases, and 15 bases lay between the germline ends. The CDR3 DNA follows: TGTGCCAGCAGTAGTGGACTCAGTGGTAATGAGCAGTTCTTC. It specifies CASSSGLSGNEQFF.

This clone was observed a single time. The chain couples TRBV11-2 to TRBJ2-7; 7 nucleotides line up with TRBD1. V dropped 5 bases and J dropped 3; count of bases not matched to a gene: 10. Germline values: CDR1 SGHAT, CDR2 FQNNGV. The CDR3 runs to 15 residues. CDR3 in DNA: TGTGCCAGCAGCCCCATCGCCGGGACAGTCTACGAGCAGTACTTC. Translating gives CASSPIAGTVYEQYF.

The V call is TRBV27, the J call TRBJ1-1, with D perhaps TRBD1 (5 bases). This CDR3 region has 14 residues. V lost 2 bases, J lost 5 bases, and 12 bases lay in between. The germline V gene encodes CDR1 MNHEY and CDR2 SMNVEV (reference sequence). The CDR3 coding sequence is TGTGCCAGCAGTTTAAGGGGTGGAGCGACTGAAGCTTTCTTT. Its protein product is CASSLRGGATEAFF.

The V and J genes are TRBV7-9 and TRBJ2-3; TRBD1 is a possible D gene (6 bases). This CDR3 contains 17 residues. Germline V gene lookup returns CDR1 SEHNR and CDR2 FQNEAQ (reference sequence). The ends were cut back, 1 base at V and 2 bases at J, with 16 bases in the middle. This CDR3 reads CASSLERQGHYTDTQYF. DNA of the CDR3: TGTGCCAGCAGCTTAGAGCGCCAGGGGCATTACACAGATACGCAGTATTTT.

The V and J genes are TRBV28 and TRBJ2-7; 8 bases align to TRBD1. V was clipped by 3 bases and J by 4 bases; unmatched bases: 11. The germline CDR1 and CDR2 sequences are MDHEN and SYDVKM. The CDR3 extends over 16 amino acids. In DNA, the CDR3 is TGTGCCAGCAGTTTCTTAACAGGGGGAATAATGTACGAGCAGTACTTC. Translation gives CASSFLTGGIMYEQYF.

This clone was seen once. CDR3 bases: TGTGCCAGTAGCCTCCCCGAAGAGACCCAGTACTTC. This sequence encodes CASSLPEETQYF. The rearrangement joins TRBV19 to TRBJ2-5, with D uncertain. CDR3 size: 12 residues. V lost 6 bases and J 3 bases, leaving 8 bases between the germline ends. Germline V CDR1 and CDR2: LNHDA, SQIVND (reference sequence).

V usage is TRBV13 and J usage is TRBJ2-1, with 8 bases that match TRBD2. The ends lost 5 bases at V and 0 bases at J; junction bases unmatched: 6. Germline loops: CDR1 PRHDT, CDR2 FYEKMQ (reference sequence). The CDR3 is 16 residues long. The CDR3 DNA follows: TGTGCCAGCAGCCCCCCGACTAGCGCCTCCTACAATGAGCAGTTCTTC. Its protein product is CASSPPTSASYNEQFF.

The count of this clone is one. The gene calls are TRBV19 and TRBJ1-2, with D tentatively TRBD1 (6 bases). This CDR3 contains 16 residues. Germline V gene sequence: CDR1 LNHDA, CDR2 SQIVND (reference sequence). Trimming shortened V by 6 bases and J by 7 bases, and 24 bases separated the two germline ends. This CDR3 is CASRSLPLQGEVGYTF. The CDR3 bases are TGTGCCAGTAGATCCCTCCCCTTACAGGGAGAAGTTGGCTACACCTTC. Combining the CDR3 with reference TRBV19 and TRBJ1-2 gives the whole variable domain DGGITQSPKYLFRKEGQNVTLSCEQNLNHDAMYWYRQDPGQGLRLIYYSQIVNDFQKGDIAEGYSVSREKKESFPLTVTSAQKNPTAFYLCASRSLPLQGEVGYTFGSGTRLTVV.

This sequence joins TRBV7-9 and TRBJ2-2, with D possibly being TRBD1 (6 bases). The CDR3 loop spans 18 amino acids. V shed 1 base and J shed 2 bases, with 17 bases lying between them. CDR1 is SEHNR, CDR2 FQNEAQ, per germline (reference sequence). The CDR3: CASSLGVAGALNTGELFF. In DNA, the CDR3 is TGTGCCAGCAGCTTAGGGGTAGCAGGGGCACTCAACACCGGGGAGCTGTTTTTT.

This clone was found a few times. The chain carries TRBV15 and TRBJ1-5; D is undetermined. CDR1 and CDR2 from the germline V gene are LNHNV and YYDKDF (reference sequence). With 4 bases removed from V and 4 bases from J, the gap between germline ends came to 5 bases. This CDR3 is built from 12 residues. CDR3 bases: TGTGCCACCAGCAAAGAGAATCAGCCCCAGCATTTT. Protein: CATSKENQPQHF.